Each of the 26 T cell receptor beta chains below was sequenced from the same sample in a study of cytomegalovirus exposure and HLA in healthy donors. A multiplex PCR was run with 60 Vbeta primers and 13 Jbeta primers. Measured with immunoSEQ multiplex PCR; TCRdb has only the in-frame clones, and not every one. The repertoire table contains 200,000 to 250,000 clones. Input material: PBMCs. Source of these receptors: a woman aged 25 to 45 in good health and CMV-seropositive.

The chain joins TRBV2 to TRBJ1-1; D is ambiguous. Germline V gene sequence: CDR1 SNHLY, CDR2 FYNNEI. CDR3 size: 14 residues. The V end lost 6 bases, the J end lost 0 bases, and 11 bases lay between the germline ends. The CDR3 loop reads CASSPTRMNTEAFF. DNA of the CDR3: TGTGCCAGCAGCCCGACAAGAATGAACACTGAAGCTTTCTTT.

V and J are TRBV4-1 and TRBJ1-3, with TRBD1 matching 8 bases. V lost 3 bases and J lost 4; bases outside the gene matches: 8. CDR1 and CDR2 from the germline V gene are MGHRA and YSYEKL. The CDR3 contains 16 residues. The CDR3, as DNA: TGCGCCAGCAGCCAGAGGACAGGGTATTCCGGAAACACCATATATTTT. Encoded protein: CASSQRTGYSGNTIYF.

The rearrangement uses TRBV5-1 and TRBJ2-7; TRBD1 is a possible D gene (5 bases). The CDR3 sequence is 14 residues long. Germline CDR1 reads SGHRS; CDR2 reads YFSETQ. Between the trimmed V and J ends, which lost 1 base and 2 bases, there was a span of 10 bases. The CDR3 loop reads CASSLQTEPYEQYF. In DNA, the CDR3 is TGCGCCAGCAGCTTGCAGACAGAGCCCTACGAGCAGTACTTC.

The rearrangement links TRBV15 to TRBJ2-7, with unresolved D. The CDR3 has 13 amino acids. V lost 5 bases and J lost 3, with 11 bases in between. Germline V gives CDR1 LNHNV, CDR2 YYDKDF (reference sequence). CDR3 residues: CATSEPPLYEQYF. The CDR3 DNA sequence: TGTGCCACCAGCGAGCCCCCACTCTACGAGCAGTACTTC.

V gene TRBV7-2 combines with J gene TRBJ2-1; D possibly corresponds to TRBD1 (5 bases). This CDR3 is 14 amino acids long. The V end lost 6 bases, the J end lost 6 bases, and 15 bases lay between the germline ends. In germline, CDR1 is SGHTA, CDR2 FQGNSA. This chain's CDR3 is CASSKAAGFNEQFF. As DNA, the CDR3 is TGTGCCAGCAGTAAGGCGGCAGGGTTCAATGAGCAGTTCTTC.

CDR3: CAISESGQGAGYTF. The CDR3 DNA follows: TGTGCCATCAGTGAGTCAGGACAGGGGGCTGGCTACACCTTC. This sequence joins TRBV10-3 and TRBJ1-2, with 11 bases lining up with TRBD1. Trimming took 0 bases from V and 7 from J; bases not matched to a gene: 1. Germline V gene lookup returns CDR1 ENHRY and CDR2 SYGVKD. There are 14 residues in the CDR3.

V is TRBV6-1 and J is TRBJ1-5, with D possibly TRBD1 on 6 matching bases. Per the germline V gene, CDR1 is MNHNS and CDR2 is SASEGT. With 1 base removed from V and 7 bases from J, the gap between germline ends came to 14 bases. There are 15 residues in the CDR3. The CDR3 DNA is TGTGCCAGCAGTGAAGACCAGGGACAATGGCAGCCCCAGCATTTT. Encoded protein: CASSEDQGQWQPQHF.

The chain links TRBV7-9 to TRBJ2-7, with TRBD2 identical over 7 bases. Losses at the gene ends were 5 bases for V and 4 bases for J; bases not matched to a gene: 8. This CDR3 comprises 14 residues. Looked up from germline, CDR1 is SEHNR and CDR2 is FQNEAQ (reference sequence). CDR3 DNA: TGTGCCAGCAGCCTTTCTGCAGCGGGATACGAGCAGTACTTC. Amino acid sequence: CASSLSAAGYEQYF.

J is TRBJ2-3 and V is TRBV4-3; 8 bases line up with TRBD2. CDR1 is LGHNA and CDR2 is YSLEER in the germline V gene. CDR3 size: 20 residues. V trimming: 0 bases; J trimming: 0 bases; junction bases outside the gene matches: 14. In nucleotides, the CDR3 is TGCGCCAGCAGCCAAGACCTCGGGTCGCTTAGCGGGACTAGCACAGATACGCAGTATTTT. Its translation is CASSQDLGSLSGTSTDTQYF.

The chain carries TRBV6-1 and TRBJ1-5, with 10 bases lining up with TRBD1. This CDR3 contains 15 residues. J lost 4 bases, V lost 6 bases, and 6 bases had no gene match. CDR1 is MNHNS and CDR2 is SASEGT in the germline V gene. This CDR3 reads CASRTGGAGNQPQHF. DNA of the CDR3: TGTGCCAGCAGGACAGGGGGCGCGGGTAATCAGCCCCAGCATTTT.

The chain recombines TRBV6-1 with TRBJ2-7; D possibly corresponds to TRBD2 (6 bases). CDR3 length equals 14 residues. V lost 3 bases, J lost 9 bases, and 18 bases lay in between. Germline values: CDR1 MNHNS, CDR2 SASEGT. CDR3 DNA: TGTGCCAGCAGTGAGGGACTGACTAGATCCGGGCAGTACTTC. This sequence encodes CASSEGLTRSGQYF.

The genes are TRBV5-8 and TRBJ1-1; TRBD1 aligns across 7 bases. Trimming took 4 bases from V and 1 from J; bases not matched to a gene: 10. The CDR3 sequence is 16 residues long. Per germline, CDR1 SGHTS and CDR2 YDEGEE. CDR3 sequence: CASSLYAGTANTEAFF. The CDR3 nucleotides are TGTGCCAGCAGCCTTTACGCCGGGACAGCGAACACTGAAGCTTTCTTT.

In DNA, the CDR3 is TGCGCCAGCAGCTTAAGGCAGGGGTCTGCTGGAAACACCATATATTTT. Protein sequence: CASSLRQGSAGNTIYF. V is TRBV5-1 and J is TRBJ1-3; D is possibly TRBD1 (6 bases). The CDR3 has 16 amino acids. Trimming cost V 2 bases and J 2 bases, with 14 bases left between them. Germline CDR1 reads SGHRS; CDR2 reads YFSETQ.

The rearrangement joins TRBV28 to TRBJ2-3, with D unclear. The germline gives CDR1 MDHEN, CDR2 SYDVKM. This CDR3 region has 14 residues. V was trimmed by 2 bases and J by 7 bases, leaving 13 bases between them. The CDR3 here is CASSLSQYSNTQYF. Written as DNA, the CDR3 is TGTGCCAGCAGTTTAAGTCAGTATTCGAATACGCAGTATTTT.

The rearrangement joins TRBV5-1 to TRBJ2-2; D might be TRBD1 (6 bases). This CDR3 region has 16 residues. Germline V gene lookup returns CDR1 SGHRS and CDR2 YFSETQ. V lost 0 bases to trimming and J lost 4 bases, with 13 bases between them. Here the CDR3 DNA reads TGCGCCAGCAGCTTGGCGCAGGGGCGAGCCACCGGGGAGCTGTTTTTT. Protein: CASSLAQGRATGELFF. Supplemented by reference TRBV5-1 and TRBJ2-2, the full variable domain reads KAGVTQTPRYLIKTRGQQVTLSCSPISGHRSVSWYQQTPGQGLQFLFEYFSETQRNKGNFPGRFSGRQFSNSRSEMNVSTLELGDSALYLCASSLAQGRATGELFFGEGSRLTVL.

The CDR3 loop is CASSSAGLGENEKLFF. CDR3 in DNA: TGCGCCAGCAGCTCCGCCGGATTGGGCGAGAATGAAAAACTGTTTTTT. The chain carries TRBV5-1 and TRBJ1-4; D remains ambiguous. V lost 3 bases and J lost 5, with 17 bases in between. Per the germline V gene, CDR1 is SGHRS and CDR2 is YFSETQ. The CDR3 loop spans 16 amino acids.

The chain couples TRBV15 to TRBJ1-2; 11 bases are shared with TRBD1. The germline V gene has CDR1 LNHNV and CDR2 YYDKDF (reference sequence). The CDR3 is made up of 16 amino acids. V dropped 0 bases and J dropped 3; count of bases not matched to a gene: 3. CDR3 bases: TGTGCCACCAGCAGAGAAAGGACAGGGGGCTACTATGGCTACACCTTC. Encoded protein: CATSRERTGGYYGYTF.

The chain recombines TRBV5-1 with TRBJ1-2, with D hard to call. The CDR3 totals 13 residues. Germline V gene lookup returns CDR1 SGHRS and CDR2 YFSETQ. Deletions cut 3 bases from V and 2 bases from J, with 8 bases between. CDR3 coding DNA: TGCGCCAGCAGCTCCGACACAAACTATGGCTACACCTTC. Residues: CASSSDTNYGYTF. Looking up the rest from reference TRBV5-1 and TRBJ1-2 gives the full variable domain: KAGVTQTPRYLIKTRGQQVTLSCSPISGHRSVSWYQQTPGQGLQFLFEYFSETQRNKGNFPGRFSGRQFSNSRSEMNVSTLELGDSALYLCASSSDTNYGYTFGSGTRLTVV.

The V call is TRBV19, the J call TRBJ2-1; TRBD1 matches 7 bases. This CDR3 is built from 14 residues. The germline gives CDR1 LNHDA, CDR2 SQIVND (reference sequence). The V and J ends lost 7 bases and 9 bases, in that order; junction bases with no gene match: 12. The CDR3 coding sequence is TGTGCCAGTACTACTAGACAGGGAATGGGTGAGCAGTTCTTC. Its protein is CASTTRQGMGEQFF.

Written as DNA, the CDR3 is TGTGCCAGCTCACCACCGAGGGGGACCTATGGCTACACCTTC. Its translation: CASSPPRGTYGYTF. This rearrangement joins TRBV18 to TRBJ1-2, with D perhaps matching TRBD1 (6 bases). The germline gives CDR1 KGHSH, CDR2 LQKENI. CDR3 size: 14 residues. Trimming left V 0 bases short and J 4 bases short, with 9 bases between. Drawing the rest from reference TRBV18 and TRBJ1-2, the complete variable domain is NAGVMQNPRHLVRRRGQEARLRCSPMKGHSHVYWYRQLPEEGLKFMVYLQKENIIDESGMPKERFSAEFPKEGPSILRIQQVVRGDSAAYFCASSPPRGTYGYTFGSGTRLTVV.

The V gene is TRBV10-3, the J gene TRBJ1-4; 12 positions match TRBD1. CDR3 size: 14 residues. Germline loops: CDR1 ENHRY, CDR2 SYGVKD. Trimming took 10 bases from V and 8 from J; bases not matched to a gene: 8. The chain's CDR3 is CASERDRGQEKLFF. CDR3 DNA sequence: TGTGCCAGCGAACGGGACAGGGGGCAGGAAAAACTGTTTTTT.

The V gene is TRBV6-1, the J gene TRBJ1-5; 9 bases are a match to TRBD1. The V segment lost 8 bases and the J segment 2 bases; nucleotides outside the gene matches: 7. The germline V gene has CDR1 MNHNS and CDR2 SASEGT. CDR3 size: 15 residues. This CDR3 is CASGRWDRGNQPQHF. The CDR3 DNA is TGTGCCAGCGGTAGATGGGACAGGGGCAATCAGCCCCAGCATTTT.

The chain has TRBV5-5 and TRBJ1-6; perhaps TRBD1 as D (5 bases). V shed 7 bases and J shed 4 bases, with 12 bases lying between them. CDR1 and CDR2 (germline): SGHKS, YYEKEE (reference sequence). CDR3 size: 14 residues. For the CDR3, the DNA is TGTGCCAGCTCCGGGACTAGGTATAATTCACCCCTCCACTTT. Protein: CASSGTRYNSPLHF.

V and J are TRBV10-1 and TRBJ2-3; 7 nucleotides match TRBD1. The V and J ends lost 0 bases and 5 bases, in that order; junction bases with no gene match: 5. This CDR3 contains 15 residues. CDR1 and CDR2 (germline): WNHNN, SYGVQD (reference sequence). The CDR3, as DNA: TGCGCCAGCAGTGAGTCGAGGGGGCAAGGAGATACGCAGTATTTT. Translating it yields CASSESRGQGDTQYF.

This chain connects TRBV30 to TRBJ2-5; 9 positions agree with TRBD1. The germline CDR1 and CDR2 sequences are GTSNPN and SVGIG (reference sequence). The CDR3 totals 12 residues. The V gene end was trimmed by 5 bases and the J gene end by 4 bases; junction bases not matched to a gene: 2. As DNA, the CDR3 is TGTGCCTGGGCGACAGGGGGAGAGACCCAGTACTTC. This gives the protein CAWATGGETQYF.

The V gene is TRBV11-2, the J gene TRBJ1-5, with TRBD1 matching 9 bases. Germline V gene lookup returns CDR1 SGHAT and CDR2 FQNNGV. This CDR3 spans 16 amino acids. With V trimmed by 1 base and J by 7 bases, 8 bases remained unmatched. This chain's CDR3 is CASSLGTGVKRQPQHF. The CDR3 coding sequence is TGTGCCAGCAGCTTAGGGACAGGGGTTAAGAGACAGCCCCAGCATTTT.